These 28 T cell receptor beta chains were all obtained from the same sample, sequenced in a study of identical twins (TCRdb year 2016). To prepare the library, 5' RACE was applied. Sequencing took place on an Illumina HiSeq 2000. TCRdb reprocessed the public reads (quality trimming at Q25 with fastp, clone calling with MiXCR) and kept in-frame beta chains. CDR3 protein duplicates are merged, each entry listing the most common genes and DNA. The sample contains some 630,000 distinct CDR3 sequences, around 7.4% of them found a single time. The top ten constitute about 1.5% of the sample. The same sample was also used in a study of yellow fever vaccine responses in identical twins.

Sequencing was performed on PBMCs. These receptors were obtained from a woman between 18 and 30 years old in good health.

V and J are TRBV7-2 and TRBJ2-1; TRBD1 might be the D (6 bases). Germline lookup yields CDR1 SGHTA and CDR2 FQGNSA. The V end lost 5 bases, the J end lost 10 bases, and 18 bases lay between the germline ends. The CDR3 contains 14 residues. In DNA, the CDR3 is TGTGCCAGCAGCACTGCTCCAGGGGTTGGCGAGCAGTTCTTC. This gives the protein CASSTAPGVGEQFF.

This clonotype was counted between two and nine times. The J gene is TRBJ2-1, the V gene TRBV11-3; TRBD1 is a possible D gene (6 bases). CDR1 is SGHNT, CDR2 YENEEA, per germline. The CDR3 contains 17 residues. V lost 0 bases to trimming and J lost 7 bases, with 19 bases between them. In nucleotides, the CDR3 is TGTGCCAGCAGCTTAGAAAGCGTTACAGGGTTGGGGAATGAGCAGTTCTTC. Its translation: CASSLESVTGLGNEQFF.

This clonotype was picked up a small number of times. V usage is TRBV7-9 and J usage is TRBJ2-5, with D tentatively TRBD1 (5 bases). CDR3 size: 14 residues. Germline CDR1 reads SEHNR; CDR2 reads FQNEAQ (reference sequence). The V and J ends lost 6 bases and 1 base respectively, with 12 bases between them. CDR3 loop: CASSLGASQETQYF. DNA for the CDR3: TGTGCCAGCAGTCTAGGGGCCAGCCAAGAGACCCAGTACTTC.

V gene TRBV28 combines with J gene TRBJ2-7; tentatively, D is TRBD1 (6 bases). The CDR3 runs 12 residues. V gave up 4 bases and J gave up 3 bases, with 7 bases separating them. Germline lookup yields CDR1 MDHEN and CDR2 SYDVKM. For the CDR3, the DNA is TGTGCCAGCAGTTCCAGGGGCTACGAGCAGTACGTC. Protein: CASSSRGYEQYV.

This clonotype was seen a handful of times. The chain has TRBV5-1 and TRBJ1-4; 8 nucleotides line up with TRBD1. J was trimmed by 0 bases and V by 5 bases; bases with no gene match: 12. The CDR3 sequence is 18 residues long. From germline, CDR1 is SGHRS and CDR2 YFSETQ. DNA of the CDR3: TGCGCCAGCAGTAGCCAGCCGGGACAGGTGACAACTAATGAAAAACTGTTTTTT. It yields the protein CASSSQPGQVTTNEKLFF.

The chain joins TRBV11-2 to TRBJ2-7; 12 nucleotides align to TRBD2. The V segment lost 1 base and the J segment 0 bases; nucleotides outside the gene matches: 4. Germline CDR1 SGHAT, CDR2 FQNNGV. The CDR3 runs 17 residues. CDR3 DNA: TGTGCCAGCAGCTTAGGTAGGACTAGCGGGGTCTCCTACGAGCAGTACGTC. Its translation is CASSLGRTSGVSYEQYV.

This clonotype was seen ten or more times. This chain uses TRBV5-1 with TRBJ1-3, with 8 bases that match TRBD1. Germline CDR1 reads SGHRS; CDR2 reads YFSETQ. After removal of 4 bases from V and 0 bases from J, the junction contained 6 bases not matched to a gene. The CDR3 is made up of 16 amino acids. For the CDR3, the DNA is TGCGCCAGCAGCCGGACAGGGACCAGCTCTGGAAACACCATATATTTT. Translating gives CASSRTGTSSGNTIYF. The complete variable domain, with remaining parts taken from reference TRBV5-1 and TRBJ1-3, reads KAGVTQTPRYLIKTRGQQVTLSCSPISGHRSVSWYQQTPGQGLQFLFEYFSETQRNKGNFPGRFSGRQFSNSRSEMNVSTLELGDSALYLCASSRTGTSSGNTIYFGEGSWLTVV.

This rearrangement joins TRBV7-3 to TRBJ2-7; 7 bases are shared with TRBD1. The CDR3 is 15 residues long. After removal of 2 bases from V and 4 bases from J, the junction contained 8 bases not matched to a gene. Per germline, CDR1 SGHTA and CDR2 FQGTGA. As DNA, the CDR3 is TGTGCCAGCAGCTTAGGGACAGCAGTACCGTACGAGCAGTACTTC. Its protein is CASSLGTAVPYEQYF.

This clonotype was observed a handful of times. The V gene is TRBV12-3 or TRBV12-4, the J gene TRBJ2-3; 7 positions agree with TRBD1. The CDR3 is made up of 15 amino acids. V lost 10 bases, J lost 6 bases, and 16 bases stayed unmatched. The CDR3 here is CATSGAGTVRDTQYF. CDR3 sequence (DNA): TGTGCCACCTCTGGGGCCGGGACAGTCCGTGATACGCAGTATTTT.

This clonotype was counted a few times. The V gene is TRBV24-1, the J gene TRBJ1-5; 9 nucleotides line up with TRBD1. V trimming: 3 bases; J trimming: 0 bases; junction bases outside the gene matches: 8. CDR3 size: 18 residues. CDR1 is KGHDR, CDR2 SFDVKD, per germline. The CDR3 protein is CATSDVPGQGNSNQPQHF. CDR3 bases: TGTGCCACCAGTGATGTGCCGGGACAGGGAAATAGCAATCAGCCCCAGCATTTT.

This clonotype was found a few times. CDR3 amino acids: CSVEDGRPTGELFF. DNA of the CDR3: TGCAGCGTTGAAGATGGTAGGCCTACCGGGGAGCTGTTTTTT. This chain uses TRBV29-1 with TRBJ2-2; D call uncertain. Trimming cost V 0 bases and J 5 bases, with 10 bases left between them. CDR1 and CDR2 (germline): SQVTM, ANQGSEA. The CDR3 consists of 14 residues.

This clonotype was seen only a few times. This chain connects TRBV11-2 to TRBJ2-2; possible D gene TRBD1, 5 bases. The V and J ends lost 0 bases and 8 bases respectively, with 10 bases between them. Germline-derived CDR1 and CDR2 are SGHAT and FQNNGV. The length of the CDR3 is 14 residues. The CDR3 DNA reads as TGTGCCAGCAGCTTAGACAGGGCCGCGGGGGAGCTGTTTTTT. It translates to CASSLDRAAGELFF.

This clonotype was seen many times. The gene calls are TRBV5-1 and TRBJ2-7; 7 nucleotides line up with TRBD1. Per the germline V gene, CDR1 is SGHRS and CDR2 is YFSETQ. CDR3 length: 17 residues. The V gene end was trimmed by 3 bases and the J gene end by 3 bases; junction bases not matched to a gene: 15. The CDR3 DNA reads as TGCGCCAGCAGCTCGGGTCCCCCCGGGACAGACGACTACGAGCAGTACTTC. It translates to CASSSGPPGTDDYEQYF.

The chain employs TRBV3-1 and TRBJ2-4, with D possibly matching TRBD1 (6 bases). Germline V gives CDR1 LGHDT, CDR2 YNNKEL (reference sequence). The CDR3 length is 15 residues. Trimming left V 2 bases short and J 10 bases short, with 18 bases between. CDR3 in DNA: TGTGCCAGCAGCCAACTCACTACCGGGACACCTATTCAGTACTTC. This translates into CASSQLTTGTPIQYF.

This clonotype was detected only a few times. V is TRBV29-1 and J is TRBJ2-5, with D possibly being TRBD1 (6 bases). Trimming removed 5 bases from V and 3 bases from J, with 13 bases in between. CDR1 and CDR2 (germline): SQVTM, ANQGSEA. This CDR3 contains 13 residues. CDR3 residues: CSVSGHMEETQYF. DNA for the CDR3: TGCAGCGTTTCGGGACATATGGAAGAGACCCAGTACTTC.

This clonotype occurred many times. The chain recombines TRBV20-1 with TRBJ2-7, with TRBD1 matching over 9 bases. The CDR3 contains 14 residues. Germline V gene sequence: CDR1 DFQATT, CDR2 SNEGSKA (reference sequence). V dropped 3 bases and J dropped 4; count of bases not matched to a gene: 7. CDR3 loop: CSASKRTGVYEQYF. The CDR3 DNA follows: TGCAGTGCTAGTAAGAGGACAGGGGTGTACGAGCAGTACTTC.

This clonotype was observed a handful of times. This chain connects TRBV29-1 to TRBJ1-1; unclear D gene. The V end was cut by 3 bases, the J end by 0 bases, with 8 bases between. From germline, CDR1 is SQVTM and CDR2 ANQGSEA. The CDR3 contains 13 residues. The CDR3 DNA sequence: TGCAGCGTTGATTCATCCTTGAACACTGAAGCTTTCTTT. Its protein is CSVDSSLNTEAFF.

This clonotype was seen only a few times. The CDR3 loop is CASSFGQASYEQYF. The DNA of the CDR3 is TGTGCCAGCTCATTTGGACAGGCCTCCTACGAGCAGTACTTC. This chain links TRBV18 with TRBJ2-7; 7 bases map to TRBD1. This CDR3 contains 14 residues. Germline values: CDR1 KGHSH, CDR2 LQKENI. After removal of 5 bases from V and 0 bases from J, the junction contained 4 bases not matched to a gene.

There are a few counts of this clonotype. This chain joins TRBV11-2 and TRBJ2-7; unclear D gene. CDR1 and CDR2 (germline): SGHAT, FQNNGV. The CDR3 runs 14 residues. As DNA, the CDR3 is TGTGCCAGCAGCATAGATGGTTTAGGTAGGGTGGGGTACGTC. It codes for CASSIDGLGRVGYV.

DNA for the CDR3: TGTGCCAGCAGCAAAGACGTGAAAAAAGGGATCGTGGGGATCACTGAAGCTTTCTTT. Amino acid sequence: CASSKDVKKGIVGITEAFF. This chain uses TRBV21-1 with TRBJ1-1. TRBV21-1 is classified as a pseudogene. The CDR3 length is 19 residues.

This clonotype has a handful of counts. V and J are TRBV12-3 or TRBV12-4 and TRBJ2-2; 9 bases match TRBD2. The junction had 10 bases not matched to a gene; V was cut back by 6 bases and J by 5 bases. The CDR3 is 16 amino acids. CDR3 region: CASRASGLAGTGELFF. The CDR3 bases are TGTGCCAGCAGAGCCTCTGGGCTAGCGGGGACCGGGGAGCTGTTTTTT.

Turning to this clonotype: Without the conserved terminal phenylalanine or tryptophan, this CDR3 likely stems from a read error. The rearrangement uses TRBV7-6 and TRBJ1-3; unclear D gene. Looked up from germline, CDR1 is SGHVS and CDR2 is FNYEAQ. The CDR3 has 15 residues. V was trimmed by 5 bases and J by 7 bases, leaving 18 bases between them. The CDR3 sequence: CASSLFSGYGNTIYY. Here the CDR3 DNA reads TGTGCCAGCAGCCTCTTTTCGGGTTATGGTAACACCATATATTAT.

J is TRBJ2-6 and V is TRBV18; D is perhaps TRBD1 or TRBD2 (5 bases each). This CDR3 comprises 16 residues. V lost 1 base, J lost 0 bases, and 7 bases lay in between. Germline V gene sequence: CDR1 KGHSH, CDR2 LQKENI. DNA for the CDR3: TGTGCCAGCTCACCACAGGGGAGCTCTGGGGCCAACGTCCTGACTTTC. Its translation is CASSPQGSSGANVLTF.

V usage is TRBV10-3 and J usage is TRBJ1-5; unclear D gene. The CDR3 is 16 residues long. The germline CDR1 and CDR2 sequences are ENHRY and SYGVKD. Trimming pared 3 bases from V and 0 bases from J, leaving 12 bases between. CDR3 loop: CAISDVEEASNQPQHF. The DNA of the CDR3 is TGTGCCATCAGTGACGTGGAGGAGGCTAGCAATCAGCCCCAGCATTTT.

V gene TRBV7-9 combines with J gene TRBJ2-5, with D uncertain. CDR3 size: 15 residues. In germline, CDR1 is SEHNR, CDR2 FQNEAQ (reference sequence). V was shortened by 2 bases and J by 4 bases, with 14 bases between the two germline ends. CDR3 nucleotides: TGTGCCAGCAGCTTAAGGTCTAGGGATCCAGAGACCCAGTACTTC. It codes for CASSLRSRDPETQYF.

The genes are TRBV3-1 and TRBJ2-1; D tentatively reads TRBD1 or TRBD2 (6 bases each). Between the trimmed V and J ends, which lost 0 bases and 6 bases, there was a span of 21 bases. Germline loops: CDR1 LGHDT, CDR2 YNNKEL (reference sequence). CDR3 length: 18 amino acids. The CDR3 sequence: CASSQDSHLGGRSNEQFF. As DNA, the CDR3 is TGTGCCAGCAGCCAAGACAGCCATCTGGGGGGCCGTTCCAATGAGCAGTTCTTC.

This clonotype was recorded many times. The CDR3 sequence: CASSQSGSYNEQFF. The DNA of the CDR3 is TGTGCCAGCAGCCAGTCGGGCTCCTACAATGAGCAGTTCTTC. This chain connects TRBV3-1 to TRBJ2-1; D gene ambiguous. This CDR3 is 14 amino acids long. The V end was cut by 3 bases, the J end by 0 bases, with 6 bases between. The germline V gene encodes CDR1 LGHDT and CDR2 YNNKEL (reference sequence).

This clonotype has ten or more counts. The gene calls are TRBV3-1 and TRBJ1-1, with D possibly being TRBD1 (5 bases). CDR1 is LGHDT and CDR2 is YNNKEL in the germline V gene (reference sequence). The V gene lost 4 bases and the J gene lost 4 bases, with 13 bases spanning the gap. CDR3 size: 14 residues. CDR3 sequence reads: CASSPRGAGTEAFF. The CDR3, as DNA: TGTGCCAGCAGCCCAAGGGGCGCGGGCACTGAAGCTTTCTTT.